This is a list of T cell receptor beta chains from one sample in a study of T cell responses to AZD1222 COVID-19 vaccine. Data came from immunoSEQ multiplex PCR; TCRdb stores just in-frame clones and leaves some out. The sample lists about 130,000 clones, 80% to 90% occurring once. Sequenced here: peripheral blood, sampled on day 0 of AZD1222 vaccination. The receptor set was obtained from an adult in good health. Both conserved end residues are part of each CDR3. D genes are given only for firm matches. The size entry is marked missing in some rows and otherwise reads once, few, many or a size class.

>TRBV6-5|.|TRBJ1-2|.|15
CASTHTVVSNYGYTF
TGTGCCAGCACCCACACAGTCGTATCTAACTATGGCTACACCTTC
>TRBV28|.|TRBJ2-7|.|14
CASSLEPLRNEQYF
TGTGCCAGCAGTTTAGAACCTCTAAGGAACGAGCAGTACTTC
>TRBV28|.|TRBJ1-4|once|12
CATRPGFGKLFF
TGTGCCACCCGCCCGGGATTTGGGAAACTGTTTTTT
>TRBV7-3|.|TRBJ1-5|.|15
CASSSVQGPDQPQHF
TGTGCCAGCAGCTCAGTGCAGGGTCCCGATCAGCCCCAGCATTTT
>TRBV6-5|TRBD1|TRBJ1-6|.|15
CASSRDRGLGSPLHF
TGTGCCAGCAGCCGGGACAGGGGTTTGGGTTCACCCCTCCACTTT
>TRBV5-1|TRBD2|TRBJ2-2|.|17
CASSPGTSVWDTGELFF
TGCGCCAGCAGCCCCGGGACTAGCGTTTGGGACACCGGGGAGCTGTTTTTT
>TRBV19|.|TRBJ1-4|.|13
CASLGTFGEKLFF
TGTGCCAGCCTCGGGACGTTCGGGGAAAAACTGTTTTTT
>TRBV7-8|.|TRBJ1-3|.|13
CASSFPGRAPIYF
TGTGCCAGCAGCTTCCCCGGACGGGCGCCCATATATTTT
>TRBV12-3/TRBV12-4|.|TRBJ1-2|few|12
CASSRTYYGYTF
TGTGCCAGCAGCCGGACATACTATGGCTACACCTTC
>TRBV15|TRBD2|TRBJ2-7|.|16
CATSRDGRSGGPEQYF
TGTGCCACCAGCAGAGATGGGCGTAGCGGGGGTCCCGAGCAGTACTTC
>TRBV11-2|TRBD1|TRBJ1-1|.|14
CASSFGQVNTEAFF
TGTGCCAGCAGCTTTGGACAGGTAAACACTGAAGCTTTCTTT
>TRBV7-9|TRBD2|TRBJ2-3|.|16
CASSKDGGALKDTQYF
TGTGCCAGCAGCAAAGACGGGGGGGCCTTGAAAGATACGCAGTATTTT
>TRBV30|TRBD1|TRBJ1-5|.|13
CAYSTGGAQPQHF
TGTGCCTATTCAACAGGGGGAGCACAGCCCCAGCATTTT
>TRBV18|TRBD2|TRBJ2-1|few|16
CASSLTSGGSANEQFF
TGTGCCAGCTCACTGACTAGCGGGGGATCGGCCAATGAGCAGTTCTTC
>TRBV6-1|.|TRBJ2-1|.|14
CASSEAGYNNEQFF
TGTGCCAGCAGTGAAGCGGGCTATAACAATGAGCAGTTCTTC
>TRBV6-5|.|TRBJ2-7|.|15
CASSYSYRQSYEQYF
TGTGCCAGCAGTTACTCGTACCGCCAGTCCTACGAGCAGTACTTC
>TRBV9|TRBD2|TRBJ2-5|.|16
CASSVEEGGGQETQYF
TGTGCCAGCAGCGTAGAGGAAGGCGGGGGCCAAGAGACCCAGTACTTC
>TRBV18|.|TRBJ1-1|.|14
CASSPRDLGTEAFF
TGTGCCAGCTCACCCCGGGACCTAGGCACTGAAGCTTTCTTT
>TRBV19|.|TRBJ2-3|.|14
CASSIGASTDTQYF
TGTGCCAGTAGTATTGGGGCTAGCACAGATACGCAGTATTTT
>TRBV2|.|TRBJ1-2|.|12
CASRRDDYGYTF
TGTGCCAGCCGCCGGGACGACTATGGCTACACCTTC
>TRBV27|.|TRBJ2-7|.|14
CASRLGTVTDEQYF
TGTGCCAGCAGACTCGGGACTGTTACCGACGAGCAGTACTTC
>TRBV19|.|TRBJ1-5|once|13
CASSMPGNQPQHF
TGTGCCAGTAGCATGCCGGGCAATCAGCCCCAGCATTTT
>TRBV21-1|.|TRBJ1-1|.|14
CASSNLAFGTEAFF
TGTGCCAGCAGCAATTTGGCTTTCGGCACTGAAGCTTTCTTT
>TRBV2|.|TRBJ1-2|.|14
CASRTLQGNYGYTF
TGTGCCAGCCGAACGTTACAGGGAAACTATGGCTACACCTTC
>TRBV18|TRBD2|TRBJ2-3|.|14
CASSLAGDTDTQYF
TGTGCCAGCTCACTAGCGGGGGATACAGATACGCAGTATTTT
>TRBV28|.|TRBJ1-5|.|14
CASIGTGTYQPQHF
TGTGCCAGCATAGGGACGGGGACTTATCAGCCCCAGCATTTT
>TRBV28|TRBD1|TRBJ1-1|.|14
CASSPGQGARKAFF
TGTGCCAGCAGTCCCGGCCAGGGGGCAAGGAAAGCTTTCTTT
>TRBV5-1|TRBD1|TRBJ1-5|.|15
CASSLVGGGGQPQHF
TGCGCCAGCAGCTTGGTTGGAGGGGGCGGTCAGCCCCAGCATTTT
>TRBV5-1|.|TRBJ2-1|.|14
CASSLGVSYNEQFF
TGCGCCAGCAGCTTAGGGGTCTCCTACAATGAGCAGTTCTTC
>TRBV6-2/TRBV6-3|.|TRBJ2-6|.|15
CASSHHRSGANVLTF
TGTGCCAGCAGCCATCATCGCTCTGGGGCCAACGTCCTGACTTTC
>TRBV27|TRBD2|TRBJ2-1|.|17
CASRPPLSGGWDNEQFF
TGTGCCAGCAGACCTCCTCTTAGCGGGGGGTGGGACAATGAGCAGTTCTTC
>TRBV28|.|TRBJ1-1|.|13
CASSSFEVTEAFF
TGTGCCAGCAGTTCGTTTGAAGTGACTGAAGCTTTCTTT
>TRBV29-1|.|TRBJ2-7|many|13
CSVRTGLHAGQYF
TGCAGCGTTCGAACGGGACTCCACGCAGGGCAGTACTTC
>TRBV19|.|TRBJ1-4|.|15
CASSGTRVATEKLFF
TGTGCCAGTAGTGGAACTAGGGTGGCAACTGAAAAACTGTTTTTT
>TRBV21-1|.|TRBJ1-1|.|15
CASSRRTGEGTEAFF
TGTGCCAGCAGCCGCCGGACAGGGGAGGGCACTGAAGCTTTCTTT
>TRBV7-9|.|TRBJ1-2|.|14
CASSLTSGNYGYTF
TGTGCCAGCAGCTTGACATCGGGTAACTATGGCTACACCTTC
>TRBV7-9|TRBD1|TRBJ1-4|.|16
CASSAGTGGGNEKLFF
TGTGCCAGCAGCGCGGGGACAGGGGGCGGTAATGAAAAACTGTTTTTT
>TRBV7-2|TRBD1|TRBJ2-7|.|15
CASSSLGQGAYEQYF
TGTGCCAGCAGCTCATTGGGACAGGGGGCCTACGAGCAGTACTTC
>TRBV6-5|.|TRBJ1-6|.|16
CASSYSATRFNSPLHF
TGTGCCAGCAGTTACTCAGCTACACGGTTTAATTCACCCCTCCACTTT
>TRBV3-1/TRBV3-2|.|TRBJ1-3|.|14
CASSQGDSGNTIYF
TGTGCCAGCAGCCAAGGAGACTCTGGAAACACCATATATTTT
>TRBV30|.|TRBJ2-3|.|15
CAWSQDSESGDTQYF
TGTGCCTGGAGTCAGGACTCGGAAAGTGGAGATACGCAGTATTTT
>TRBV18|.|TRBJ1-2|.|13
CASSLTADYGYTF
TGTGCCAGCTCACTTACAGCCGACTATGGCTACACCTTC
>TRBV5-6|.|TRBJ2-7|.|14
CASSLGQRAYEQYF
TGTGCCAGCAGCCTAGGACAGCGGGCTTACGAGCAGTACTTC
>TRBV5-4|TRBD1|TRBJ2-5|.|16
CASSSPGQGGGETQYF
TGTGCCAGCAGCTCTCCGGGACAGGGTGGAGGGGAGACCCAGTACTTC
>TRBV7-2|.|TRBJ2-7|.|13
CASSLIRDYEQYF
TGTGCCAGCAGCTTAATTCGGGACTACGAGCAGTACTTC
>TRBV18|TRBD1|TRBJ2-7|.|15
CASSPGTGRAYEQYF
TGTGCCAGCTCACCTGGGACAGGGAGAGCCTACGAGCAGTACTTC
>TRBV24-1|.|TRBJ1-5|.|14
CATSDPRDREPQHF
TGTGCCACCAGTGACCCCCGGGACCGCGAGCCCCAGCATTTT
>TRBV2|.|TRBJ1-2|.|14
CASTRDPDSYGYTF
TGTGCCAGCACGAGGGACCCTGACTCCTATGGCTACACCTTC
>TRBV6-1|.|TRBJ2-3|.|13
CASTPSGTDTQYF
TGTGCCAGCACCCCTAGCGGCACAGATACGCAGTATTTT